Detailed here is one T cell receptor (beta chain). V shed 3 bases and J shed 2 bases, with 14 bases lying between them. The germline V gene has CDR1 MDHEN and CDR2 SYDVKM. The CDR3 totals 15 residues. The data belong to a study of shared clonotypes between healthy human individuals. The wider study: Donors had three CD4 naive, three CD4 memory, two CD8 naive and one CD8 memory plate apiece.

It was into CD45RA+ naive and CD45RA-negative memory subsets that the CD4+ cells were split. An assay was performed, and its level was deep. Here immunoSEQ multiplex PCR was the method, and the copy in TCRdb shows in-frame clones only, minus some. The sample includes about 2 million clones, about 95% of them seen just once. This sequence was found in a man younger than 30 in good health. This chain connects TRBV28 to TRBJ2-7; the D gene is possibly TRBD1 (6 bases). The sequenced sample was naive CD4+ T cells sorted from blood. Subset described: CD45RA+ positively selected. The CDR3 spells CASSFRGKPPYEQYF. CDR3 coding DNA: TGTGCCAGCAGTTTTAGGGGGAAACCCCCCTACGAGCAGTACTTC.